The T cell receptor (beta chain) described here comes from a study of blood T cell repertoires in COVID-19. Germline values: CDR1 SGHRS, CDR2 YFSETQ. After removal of 4 bases from V and 2 bases from J, the junction contained 2 bases not matched to a gene. The CDR3 runs to 13 residues. Method: immunoSEQ multiplex PCR; TCRdb's copy keeps in-frame clones and lacks some. The sample has about 77,000 clones, less than 75% seen once. Sequencing was carried out using peripheral blood. The sequence derives from a man between 60 and 70 years old with acute or convalescent COVID-19. The chain couples TRBV5-1 to TRBJ2-5, with 7 bases lining up with TRBD2. In DNA, the CDR3 is TGCGCCAGCAGCGCGGGACTACAAGAGACCCAGTACTTC. Protein: CASSAGLQETQYF.